This is a list of T cell receptor beta chains from one sample in a study of OX40 agonist ivuxolimab in advanced cancers. Generated by immunoSEQ multiplex PCR, the TCRdb table keeps only in-frame clones and is missing some. The profile shows about 53,000 clones, 84% of them singletons. The sample consisted of CD4+ or CD8+ T cells sorted from blood, taken in a trial of the OX40 agonist ivuxolimab. These receptor sequences come from an adult with an advanced solid tumor such as melanoma, head and neck, liver or kidney cancer. CDR3s include the opening cysteine and the closing phenylalanine or tryptophan. The order of the fields is J gene, D gene, V gene, clone size, CDR3 DNA, CDR3 protein. A D gene is named only where the DNA matches it firmly. Clone sizes are given selectively: once, few, many, or a class where the clone is expanded.

TRBJ2-3,TRBD1,TRBV28,.,TGTGCCAGCAGTTTAGGGAGGGACAGGGGATATACAGATACGCAGTATTTT,CASSLGRDRGYTDTQYF
TRBJ2-1,.,TRBV5-4,.,TGTGCCAGCAATGCGGGAATAAACTACAATGAGCAGTTCTTC,CASNAGINYNEQFF
TRBJ2-3,.,TRBV19,.,TGTGCCAGCACTAGCACAGATACGCAGTATTTT,CASTSTDTQYF
TRBJ1-2,.,TRBV2,.,TGTGCCAGCACCGGACGCTATGGCTACACCTTC,CASTGRYGYTF
TRBJ2-5,TRBD2,TRBV19,few,TGTGCCAGTAGTATAGCTAGCGGGTGGGGGGAGACCCAGTACTTC,CASSIASGWGETQYF
TRBJ2-1,TRBD1,TRBV15,.,TGTGCCACCAGCAGAGGGACAGGGCAAAACAATGAGCAGTTCTTC,CATSRGTGQNNEQFF
TRBJ2-7,TRBD2,TRBV11-3,once,TGTGCCAGCAGCTTAAGTACTAGCGGGGGCTCCTACGAGCAGTACTTC,CASSLSTSGGSYEQYF
TRBJ1-2,.,TRBV4-2,.,TGTGCCAGCAGCTTGGGGGGAATCAGGAGGGATCACGGCTACACCTTC,CASSLGGIRRDHGYTF
TRBJ2-1,TRBD2,TRBV7-2,.,TGTGCCAGCAGCTTAGCGGGACTAGCGAATGAGCAGTTCTTC,CASSLAGLANEQFF
TRBJ2-2,TRBD2,TRBV10-3,.,TGTGCCATCAACGGGGGAGCCACTTCTAGCGGGAGGAGCGGGGAGCTGTTTTTT,CAINGGATSSGRSGELFF
TRBJ2-5,.,TRBV18,.,TGTGCCAGCTCACCACAAGAGACCCAGTACTTC,CASSPQETQYF
TRBJ2-7,.,TRBV11-2,.,TGTGCCAGCAGCCGTACCTCAACCCGGGACAACTACGAGCAGTACTTC,CASSRTSTRDNYEQYF
TRBJ2-1,.,TRBV27,few,TGTGCCAGCAGTTTGAACCCAGCCTACAATGAGCAGTTCTTC,CASSLNPAYNEQFF
TRBJ2-2,.,TRBV6-4,.,TGTGCCAGCAGTGGTCAGGCCACCGGGGAGCTGTTTTTT,CASSGQATGELFF
TRBJ1-2,TRBD1,TRBV10-2,.,TGCGCCAGCAGCCCGGGACAGGGGGCAGGAGGCTACACCTTC,CASSPGQGAGGYTF
TRBJ2-7,.,TRBV28,few,TGTGCCAGCAGTTTAAGCATGCCCTACGAGCAGTACTTC,CASSLSMPYEQYF
TRBJ1-4,.,TRBV6-1,.,TGTGCCAGCAGTGAACGGCAGTTTAATGAAAAGCTGTTTTTT,CASSERQFNEKLFF
TRBJ1-2,.,TRBV6-6,.,TGTGCCAGCAGCCGTGACCCCAGGGCCTATGGCTACACCTTC,CASSRDPRAYGYTF
TRBJ2-6,.,TRBV6-1,.,TGTGCCAGCAGTGAAGGCAGGGTGGCCCTCGGGGCCAACGTCCTGACTTTC,CASSEGRVALGANVLTF
TRBJ1-2,TRBD1,TRBV29-1,.,TGCAGCGTTACACCCGGGACAGGGAACTATGGCTACACCTTC,CSVTPGTGNYGYTF
TRBJ1-4,.,TRBV5-4,.,TGTGCCAGCAGCTTTAGTAAGGGTGATGAAAAACTGTTTTTT,CASSFSKGDEKLFF
TRBJ2-4,.,TRBV9,.,TGTGCCAGCAGCGTAGACGATTTAGCCAAAAACATTCAGTACTTC,CASSVDDLAKNIQYF
TRBJ1-1,.,TRBV30,.,TGTGCCTGGATGTGGGGGGGCGTCGTGGACACTGAAGCTTTCTTT,CAWMWGGVVDTEAFF
TRBJ2-1,.,TRBV7-2,.,TGTGCCAGCAGCCCAAAGACTAGTACGGATTTTGGCGAGCAGTTCTTC,CASSPKTSTDFGEQFF
TRBJ2-5,.,TRBV9,.,TGTGCCAGCAGCGTAGTTGGAGAGACCCAGTACTTC,CASSVVGETQYF
TRBJ1-1,TRBD1,TRBV5-6,.,TGTGCCAGCAGCACGACAGGGTTGAGCACTGAAGCTTTCTTT,CASSTTGLSTEAFF
TRBJ2-7,.,TRBV21-1,.,TGTGCCAGCAGTCCCTCTGGGGAGCAGTACTTC,CASSPSGEQYF
TRBJ2-3,TRBD2,TRBV9,.,TGTGCCAGCAGCGCCCTAAGGACTAGCGGGAGTTCCGATACGCAGTATTTT,CASSALRTSGSSDTQYF
TRBJ1-4,.,TRBV30,.,TGTGCCGCCCGAGGCAGCGCGAATGAAAAACTGTTTTTT,CAARGSANEKLFF
TRBJ1-2,TRBD1,TRBV27,.,TGTGCCAGCAGGGGTAGCGGCGAGGGGGCCTACACCTTC,CASRGSGEGAYTF